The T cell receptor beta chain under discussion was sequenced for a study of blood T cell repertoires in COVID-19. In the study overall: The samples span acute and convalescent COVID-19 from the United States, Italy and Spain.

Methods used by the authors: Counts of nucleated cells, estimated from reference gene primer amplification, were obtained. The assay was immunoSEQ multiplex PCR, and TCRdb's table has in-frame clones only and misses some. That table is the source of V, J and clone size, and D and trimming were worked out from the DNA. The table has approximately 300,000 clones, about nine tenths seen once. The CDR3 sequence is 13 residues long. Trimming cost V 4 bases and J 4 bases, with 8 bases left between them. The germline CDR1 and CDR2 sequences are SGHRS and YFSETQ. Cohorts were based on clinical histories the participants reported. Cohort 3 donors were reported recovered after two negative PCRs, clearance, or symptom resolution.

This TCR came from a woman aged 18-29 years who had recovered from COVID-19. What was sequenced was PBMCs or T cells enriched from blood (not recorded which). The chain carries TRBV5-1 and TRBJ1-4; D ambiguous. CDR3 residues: CASSIQDNEKLFF. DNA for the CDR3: TGCGCCAGCAGCATTCAGGATAATGAAAAACTGTTTTTT.